This TCR beta chain was retrieved from a study of post-analysis software for immune sequencing data. Study background: Secondary progressive, relapsing-remitting and progressive-relapsing multiple sclerosis were among the included disease courses. General observations from the study: Controls had lower frequencies than patients of a few TRBV segments, which included TRBV5-6, TRBV5-1 and TRBV20-1. Versus controls, multiple sclerosis patients showed significantly lower diversity (normalized Chao1).

The library was made from cDNA and included unique molecular identifiers. About 500,000 cDNA molecules were obtained from about 1 to 10 million T cells. TCRdb passed the PCR reads through MiXCR, listing each CDR3 protein once. The sample includes hundreds of thousands of distinct CDR3 sequences, 36% of them seen just once. CDR3 length equals 14 residues. Trimming left V 5 bases short and J 6 bases short, with 19 bases between. In germline, CDR1 is DFQATT, CDR2 SNEGSKA (reference sequence). Turning to this clonotype: Its target is unknown.

The sample taken for sequencing was blood. J is TRBJ1-2 and V is TRBV20-1; a weak D match, TRBD1 (6 bases). The origin of this receptor is a girl aged 10-17 years with multiple sclerosis. CDR3 region: CSAHRQAQRDGYTF. The CDR3 DNA is TGCAGTGCTCACCGACAGGCGCAAAGGGATGGCTACACCTTC.